The 16 T cell receptor beta chains in this list originate from one sample, sequenced in a study of cytomegalovirus exposure and HLA in healthy donors. PCR used 60 Vbeta primers and 13 Jbeta primers. Some clones are missing from TCRdb's copy, which holds only in-frame ones; the method was immunoSEQ multiplex PCR. Seen here are around 120,000 clones, approximately 80% observed once, and the top ten hold about 1.7%. The sequencing sample was made of PBMCs. The receptor source for this set is a man younger than 35 in good health and CMV-seronegative.

This chain uses TRBV2 with TRBJ2-5; 9 bases agree with TRBD2. V trimming: 5 bases; J trimming: 7 bases; junction bases outside the gene matches: 11. CDR1 SNHLY and CDR2 FYNNEI come from the germline V gene. The CDR3 consists of 15 residues. The chain's CDR3 is CASSLAGFSSGTQYF. In DNA, the CDR3 is TGTGCCAGCAGTCTAGCGGGATTCTCCTCGGGGACCCAGTACTTC.

The chain is built from TRBV15 and TRBJ2-1; 10 bases align to TRBD1. With 0 bases clipped from V and 5 bases from J, the junction kept 1 base outside the gene matches. Germline CDR1 LNHNV, CDR2 YYDKDF (reference sequence). This CDR3 has 15 residues. CDR3 sequence reads: CATSRDGTGDNEQFF. The CDR3 DNA sequence: TGTGCCACCAGCAGAGATGGGACAGGGGACAATGAGCAGTTCTTC.

The chain couples TRBV6-5 to TRBJ2-5, with TRBD2 matching 7 bases. V dropped 0 bases and J dropped 0; count of bases not matched to a gene: 4. CDR3 length equals 16 residues. Germline V CDR1 and CDR2: MNHEY, SVGAGI. The CDR3 is CASSYSTRGDQETQYF. In nucleotides, the CDR3 is TGTGCCAGCAGTTACTCGACTCGGGGGGACCAAGAGACCCAGTACTTC.

The chain employs TRBV4-3 and TRBJ1-2; D perhaps matches TRBD1 (5 bases). Germline-derived CDR1 and CDR2 are LGHNA and YSLEER. The CDR3 is 14 amino acids. Trimming pared 0 bases from V and 4 bases from J, leaving 9 bases between. For the CDR3, the DNA is TGCGCCAGCAGCCAAGATCTTGGGGCCTATGGCTACACCTTC. Amino acid sequence: CASSQDLGAYGYTF.

This chain links TRBV6-4 with TRBJ2-6; D perhaps matches TRBD2 (6 bases). The CDR3 spans 17 residues. V lost 9 bases and J lost 2, with 20 bases in between. The germline gives CDR1 MRHNA, CDR2 SNTAGT. The CDR3 DNA reads as TGTGCCAGGATGACTAGGACTCTTCCCCCTGGGGCCAACGTCCTGACTTTC. It encodes CARMTRTLPPGANVLTF.

The chain has TRBV9 and TRBJ2-3; no clear D. Germline loops: CDR1 SGDLS, CDR2 YYNGEE. The V and J ends lost 4 bases and 1 base respectively, with 7 bases between them. The CDR3 consists of 13 residues. The CDR3 protein is CASSHGRTDTQYF. The CDR3, as DNA: TGTGCCAGCAGCCATGGGCGCACAGATACGCAGTATTTT.

CDR3 in amino acids: CASRWGLNTEAFF. In nucleotides, the CDR3 is TGTGCCAGCCGTTGGGGCCTGAACACTGAAGCTTTCTTT. The V and J genes are TRBV2 and TRBJ1-1, with D possibly being TRBD1 (5 bases). The CDR3 totals 13 residues. Germline lookup yields CDR1 SNHLY and CDR2 FYNNEI. V was trimmed by 8 bases and J by 0 bases, leaving 10 bases between them.

V is TRBV18 and J is TRBJ2-5, with TRBD2 matching 9 bases. Germline CDR1 reads KGHSH; CDR2 reads LQKENI. The ends lost 4 bases at V and 5 bases at J; junction bases unmatched: 5. The CDR3 extends over 14 amino acids. The CDR3 DNA reads as TGTGCCAGCTCACGACTAGCGGCTCGTGAGACCCAGTACTTC. Translation: CASSRLAARETQYF. Filled out from reference TRBV18 and TRBJ2-5, the complete variable domain reads NAGVMQNPRHLVRRRGQEARLRCSPMKGHSHVYWYRQLPEEGLKFMVYLQKENIIDESGMPKERFSAEFPKEGPSILRIQQVVRGDSAAYFCASSRLAARETQYFGPGTRLLVL.

The V call is TRBV2, the J call TRBJ2-3; 13 bases match TRBD2. Germline lookup yields CDR1 SNHLY and CDR2 FYNNEI. The CDR3 loop spans 15 amino acids. V trimming: 10 bases; J trimming: 1 base; junction bases outside the gene matches: 5. The CDR3 region is CANTGTSGGTDTQYF. The CDR3 DNA reads TGTGCCAACACCGGGACTAGCGGGGGCACAGATACGCAGTATTTT.

This clone has just a few counts. Other nucleotide sequences from this sample produce the same CDR3. The chain carries TRBV2 and TRBJ2-7; D unclear. Trimming removed 6 bases from V and 1 base from J, with 7 bases in between. This CDR3 is built from 12 residues. Germline lookup yields CDR1 SNHLY and CDR2 FYNNEI. The CDR3 spells CASSRSSYEQYF. The CDR3 DNA reads TGTGCCAGCAGCCGCAGTTCCTACGAGCAGTACTTC. Combining the CDR3 with reference TRBV2 and TRBJ2-7 gives the whole variable domain EPEVTQTPSHQVTQMGQEVILRCVPISNHLYFYWYRQILGQKVEFLVSFYNNEISEKSEIFDDQFSVERPDGSNFTLKIRSTKLEDSAMYFCASSRSSYEQYFGPGTRLTVT.

With regard to this clone: Other DNA sequences within the sample encode an identical CDR3. This sequence joins TRBV7-8 and TRBJ1-6; tentatively, D is TRBD1 (5 bases). Germline V gives CDR1 SGHVS, CDR2 FQNEAQ. V was cut by 0 bases and J by 0 bases, with 12 bases left in between. This CDR3 has 18 amino acids. CDR3 in amino acids: CASSLARQGSSYNSPLHF. DNA for the CDR3: TGTGCCAGCAGCTTAGCTAGGCAGGGAAGCTCCTATAATTCACCCCTCCACTTT.

This sequence joins TRBV7-3 and TRBJ1-1; D call uncertain. Germline-derived CDR1 and CDR2 are SGHTA and FQGTGA. The V gene lost 1 base and the J gene lost 0 bases, with 9 bases spanning the gap. This CDR3 has 15 residues. CDR3 nucleotides: TGTGCCAGCAGCTTAAGCGCGGGGATGAACACTGAAGCTTTCTTT. It is translated as CASSLSAGMNTEAFF.

The chain combines TRBV19 with TRBJ1-2, with a possible D match to TRBD1 (6 bases). This CDR3 is built from 15 residues. Trimming cost V 6 bases and J 0 bases, with 14 bases left between them. Germline assignment: CDR1 LNHDA and CDR2 SQIVND (reference sequence). The CDR3 sequence: CASSPGQTTNYGYTF. The DNA of the CDR3 is TGTGCCAGTAGCCCCGGACAGACCACTAACTATGGCTACACCTTC.

This clone showed up just once. The V gene is TRBV6-5, the J gene TRBJ2-2; D not resolved. The CDR3 sequence is 16 residues long. V gave up 2 bases and J gave up 2 bases, with 12 bases separating them. The germline gives CDR1 MNHEY, CDR2 SVGAGI. In nucleotides, the CDR3 is TGTGCCAGCAGTTACCTTGAGGTCCCCAACACCGGGGAGCTGTTTTTT. It encodes CASSYLEVPNTGELFF.

The V call is TRBV9, the J call TRBJ2-7; 8 bases map to TRBD2. CDR1 is SGDLS, CDR2 YYNGEE, per germline. This CDR3 is 17 amino acids long. Trimming took 4 bases from V and 2 from J; bases not matched to a gene: 14. CDR3 sequence reads: CASSPELEGSGAYEQYF. DNA for the CDR3: TGTGCCAGCAGCCCCGAGCTCGAGGGTAGCGGGGCCTACGAGCAGTACTTC.

A few counts support this clone. The chain links TRBV5-4 to TRBJ2-1; D perhaps matches TRBD2 (5 bases). From germline, CDR1 is SGHNT and CDR2 YYREEE (reference sequence). CDR3 length equals 14 residues. With 3 bases removed from V and 13 bases from J, the gap between germline ends came to 20 bases. As DNA, the CDR3 is TGTGCCAGCAGCTCTTTGCGGGTGCCAGAATTTCAGTTCTTC. This gives the protein CASSSLRVPEFQFF.